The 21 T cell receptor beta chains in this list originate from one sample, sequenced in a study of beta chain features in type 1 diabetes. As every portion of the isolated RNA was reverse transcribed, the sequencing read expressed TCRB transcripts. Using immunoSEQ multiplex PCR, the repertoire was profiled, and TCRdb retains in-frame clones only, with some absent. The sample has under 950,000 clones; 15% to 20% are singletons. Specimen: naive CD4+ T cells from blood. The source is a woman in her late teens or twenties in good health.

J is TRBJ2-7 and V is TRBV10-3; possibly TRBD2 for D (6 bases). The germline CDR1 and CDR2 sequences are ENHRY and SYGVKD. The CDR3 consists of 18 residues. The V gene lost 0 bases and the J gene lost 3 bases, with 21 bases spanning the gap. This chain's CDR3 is CAISESRLQRDSSYEQYF. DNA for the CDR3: TGTGCCATCAGTGAGTCTCGTCTCCAGAGGGACTCCAGCTACGAGCAGTACTTC.

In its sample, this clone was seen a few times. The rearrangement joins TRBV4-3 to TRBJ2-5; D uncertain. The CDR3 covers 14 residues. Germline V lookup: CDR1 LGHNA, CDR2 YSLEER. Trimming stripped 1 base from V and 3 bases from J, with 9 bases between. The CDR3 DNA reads TGCGCCAGCAGCCAAGGCTTCGGAAAAGAGACCCAGTACTTC. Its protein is CASSQGFGKETQYF.

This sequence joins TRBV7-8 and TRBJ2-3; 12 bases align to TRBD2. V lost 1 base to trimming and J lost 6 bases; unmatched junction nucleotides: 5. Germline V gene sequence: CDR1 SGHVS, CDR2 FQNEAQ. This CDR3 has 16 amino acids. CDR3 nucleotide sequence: TGTGCCAGCAGCTTAGGACTAGCGGGAGTAAGCGATACGCAGTATTTT. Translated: CASSLGLAGVSDTQYF.

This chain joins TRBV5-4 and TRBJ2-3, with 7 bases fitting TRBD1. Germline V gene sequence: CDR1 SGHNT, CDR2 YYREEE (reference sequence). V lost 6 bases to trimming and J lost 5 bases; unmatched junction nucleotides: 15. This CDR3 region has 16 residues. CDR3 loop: CASTFSQTGVGDTQYF. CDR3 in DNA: TGTGCCAGCACATTTTCCCAAACAGGGGTTGGAGATACGCAGTATTTT.

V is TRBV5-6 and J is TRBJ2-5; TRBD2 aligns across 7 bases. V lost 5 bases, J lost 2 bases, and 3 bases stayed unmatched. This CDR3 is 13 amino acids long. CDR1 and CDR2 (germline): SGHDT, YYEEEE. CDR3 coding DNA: TGTGCCAGCAGTGTCGGGAGGCAAGAGACCCAGTACTTC. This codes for CASSVGRQETQYF. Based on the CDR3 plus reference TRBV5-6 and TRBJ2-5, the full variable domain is DAGVTQSPTHLIKTRGQQVTLRCSPKSGHDTVSWYQQALGQGPQFIFQYYEEEERQRGNFPDRFSGHQFPNYSSELNVNALLLGDSALYLCASSVGRQETQYFGPGTRLLVL.

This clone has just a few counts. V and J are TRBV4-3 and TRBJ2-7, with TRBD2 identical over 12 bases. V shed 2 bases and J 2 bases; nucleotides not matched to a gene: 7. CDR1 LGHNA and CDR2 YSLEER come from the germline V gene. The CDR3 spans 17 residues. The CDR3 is CASSQSILAGGAYEQYF. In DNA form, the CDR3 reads TGCGCCAGCAGCCAATCCATACTAGCGGGAGGCGCCTACGAGCAGTACTTC.

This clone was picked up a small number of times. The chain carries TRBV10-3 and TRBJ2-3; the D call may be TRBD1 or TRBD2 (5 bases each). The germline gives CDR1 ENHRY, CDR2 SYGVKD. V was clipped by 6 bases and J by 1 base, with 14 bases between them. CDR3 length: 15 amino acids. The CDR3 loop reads CAISDSRDGTDTQYF. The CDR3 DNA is TGTGCCATCAGCGACTCTAGGGACGGCACAGATACGCAGTATTTT.

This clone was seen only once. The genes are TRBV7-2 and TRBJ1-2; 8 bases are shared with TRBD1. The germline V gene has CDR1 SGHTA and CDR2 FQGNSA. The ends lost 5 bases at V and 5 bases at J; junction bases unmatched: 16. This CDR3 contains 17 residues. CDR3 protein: CASSEDRDPPLPYGYTF. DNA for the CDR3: TGTGCCAGCAGCGAGGACAGGGACCCGCCCTTGCCTTATGGCTACACCTTC.

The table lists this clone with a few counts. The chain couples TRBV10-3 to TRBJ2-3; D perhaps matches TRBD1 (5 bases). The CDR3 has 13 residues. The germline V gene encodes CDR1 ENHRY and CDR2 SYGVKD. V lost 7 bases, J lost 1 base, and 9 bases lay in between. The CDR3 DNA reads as TGTGCCATCAACACAGGCGGCACAGATACGCAGTATTTT. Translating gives CAINTGGTDTQYF.

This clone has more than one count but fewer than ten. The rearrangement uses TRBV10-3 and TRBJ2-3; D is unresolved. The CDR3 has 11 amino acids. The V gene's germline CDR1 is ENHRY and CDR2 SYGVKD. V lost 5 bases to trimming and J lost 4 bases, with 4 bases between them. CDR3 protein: CAISWSDTQYF. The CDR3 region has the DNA TGTGCCATCAGTTGGTCAGATACGCAGTATTTT.

CDR3 region: CASSPGGTGGYEQYF. DNA of the CDR3: TGTGCCAGCAGCCCTGGGGGGACAGGGGGTTACGAGCAGTACTTC. The V call is TRBV7-2, the J call TRBJ2-7, with TRBD1 matching over 11 bases. The CDR3 totals 15 residues. CDR1 SGHTA and CDR2 FQGNSA come from the germline V gene. V was clipped by 5 bases and J by 4 bases; unmatched bases: 7.

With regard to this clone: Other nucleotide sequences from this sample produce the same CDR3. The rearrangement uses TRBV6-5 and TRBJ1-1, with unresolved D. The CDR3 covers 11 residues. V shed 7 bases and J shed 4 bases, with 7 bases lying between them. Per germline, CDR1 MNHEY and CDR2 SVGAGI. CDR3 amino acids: CASMRGTEAFF. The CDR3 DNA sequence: TGTGCCAGCATGCGGGGCACTGAAGCTTTCTTT.

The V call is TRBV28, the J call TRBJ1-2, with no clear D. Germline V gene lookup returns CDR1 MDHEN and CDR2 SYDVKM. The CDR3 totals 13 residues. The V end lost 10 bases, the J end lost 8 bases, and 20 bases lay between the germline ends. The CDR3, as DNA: TGTGCCACCCCCCGAGGCGCGGGCTTGGGCTACACCTTC. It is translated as CATPRGAGLGYTF.

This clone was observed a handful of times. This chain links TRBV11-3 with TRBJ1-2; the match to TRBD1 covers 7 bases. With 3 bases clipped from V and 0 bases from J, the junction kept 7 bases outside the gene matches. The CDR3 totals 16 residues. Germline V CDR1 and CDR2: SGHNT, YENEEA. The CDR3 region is CASSLRTGNSNYGYTF. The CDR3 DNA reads TGTGCCAGCAGCTTGAGGACAGGAAACTCTAACTATGGCTACACCTTC.

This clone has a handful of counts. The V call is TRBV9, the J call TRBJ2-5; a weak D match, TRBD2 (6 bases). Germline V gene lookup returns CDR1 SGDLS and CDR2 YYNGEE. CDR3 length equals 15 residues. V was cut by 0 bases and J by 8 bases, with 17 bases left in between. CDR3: CASSVVGGPQGTQYF. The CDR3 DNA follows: TGTGCCAGCAGCGTAGTTGGAGGGCCCCAAGGAACCCAGTACTTC.

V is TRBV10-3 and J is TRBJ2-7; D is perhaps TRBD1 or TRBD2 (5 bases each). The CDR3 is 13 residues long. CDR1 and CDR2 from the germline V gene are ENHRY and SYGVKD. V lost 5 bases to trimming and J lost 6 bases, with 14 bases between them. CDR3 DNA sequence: TGTGCCATCAGTCCAGGGAGTGTAGGCGAGCAGTACTTC. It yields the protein CAISPGSVGEQYF.

DNA of the CDR3: TGTGCCAGCACGGCAGGTGGTGTATTGGAGACCCAGTACTTC. Translation gives CASTAGGVLETQYF. The chain is built from TRBV28 and TRBJ2-5; no definite D call. Germline lookup yields CDR1 MDHEN and CDR2 SYDVKM. This CDR3 is built from 14 residues. The V gene lost 7 bases and the J gene lost 5 bases, with 17 bases spanning the gap.

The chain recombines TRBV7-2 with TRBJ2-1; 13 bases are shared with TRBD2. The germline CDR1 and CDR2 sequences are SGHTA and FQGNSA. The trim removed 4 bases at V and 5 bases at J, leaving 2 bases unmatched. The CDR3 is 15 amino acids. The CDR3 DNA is TGTGCCAGCAGCTGGGGACTAGCGGGAAACAATGAGCAGTTCTTC. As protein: CASSWGLAGNNEQFF.

The chain's CDR3 is CASRSGVVRDTEAFF. The CDR3 DNA reads as TGTGCCAGCAGATCAGGGGTTGTGAGGGACACTGAAGCTTTCTTT. The chain combines TRBV11-2 with TRBJ1-1; tentative D call: TRBD1 (6 bases). The CDR3 runs 15 residues. Deletions cut 6 bases from V and 3 bases from J, with 17 bases between. The germline V gene has CDR1 SGHAT and CDR2 FQNNGV.

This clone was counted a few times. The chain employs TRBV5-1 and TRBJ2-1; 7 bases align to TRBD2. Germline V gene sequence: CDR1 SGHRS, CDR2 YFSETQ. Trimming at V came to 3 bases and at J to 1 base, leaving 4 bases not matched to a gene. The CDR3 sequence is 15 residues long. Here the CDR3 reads CASSWTSPSYNEQFF. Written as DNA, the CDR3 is TGCGCCAGCAGCTGGACTAGTCCTTCCTACAATGAGCAGTTCTTC.

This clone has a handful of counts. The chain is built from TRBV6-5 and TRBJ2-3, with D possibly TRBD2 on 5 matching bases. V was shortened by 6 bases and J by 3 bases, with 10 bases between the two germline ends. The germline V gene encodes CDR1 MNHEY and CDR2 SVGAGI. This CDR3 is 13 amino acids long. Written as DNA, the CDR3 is TGTGCCAGCAGCCCGGCGGGTACAGATACGCAGTATTTT. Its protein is CASSPAGTDTQYF.